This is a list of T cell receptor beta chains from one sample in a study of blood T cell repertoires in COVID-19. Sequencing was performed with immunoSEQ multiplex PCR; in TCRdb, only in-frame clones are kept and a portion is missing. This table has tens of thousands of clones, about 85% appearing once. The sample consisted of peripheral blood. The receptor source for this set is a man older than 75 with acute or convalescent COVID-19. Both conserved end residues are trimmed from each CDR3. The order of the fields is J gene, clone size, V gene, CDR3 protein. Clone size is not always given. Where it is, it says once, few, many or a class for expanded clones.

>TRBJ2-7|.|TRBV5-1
ASSFFRQTDHEQY
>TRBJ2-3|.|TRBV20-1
SASPSGNTDTQY
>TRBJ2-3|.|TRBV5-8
ASSFQRGSTDTQY
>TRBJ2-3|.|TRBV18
ASSLASGSLPDTQY
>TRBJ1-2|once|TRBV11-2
ASSLDQGREGYT
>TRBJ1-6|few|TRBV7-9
ASTETGVASPLH
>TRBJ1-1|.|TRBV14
ASSPGRGRGTEAF
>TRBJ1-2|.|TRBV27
ASSFPGHAYGYT
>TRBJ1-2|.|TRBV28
ASSLGGFALVNGYT
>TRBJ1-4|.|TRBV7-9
ASSLANEKLF
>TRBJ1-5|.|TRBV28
ASHSYSNQPQH
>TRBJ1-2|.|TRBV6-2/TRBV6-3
ASSFDNLYGYT
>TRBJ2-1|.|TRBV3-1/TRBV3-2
ASSLGLRTSGSSNEQF
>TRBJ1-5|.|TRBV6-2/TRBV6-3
ASSTGTVYQPQH
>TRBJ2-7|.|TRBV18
ASSPTSGGLEQY
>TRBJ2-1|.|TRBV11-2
ASSLSTGNRNEQF
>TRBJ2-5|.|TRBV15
ATSRGASRGSETQY
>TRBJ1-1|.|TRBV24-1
ATSGNLDTEAF
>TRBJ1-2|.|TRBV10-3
AISAGLGGYT
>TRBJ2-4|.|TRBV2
ASSGGGPAKNIQY
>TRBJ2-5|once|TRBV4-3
ASSRRRQKQETQY
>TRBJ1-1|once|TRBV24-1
ATSDWRGGRTEAF
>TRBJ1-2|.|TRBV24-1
ATSDTGQGYGYT
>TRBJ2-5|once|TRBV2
ASSETGGPWETQY
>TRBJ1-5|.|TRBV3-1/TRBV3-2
ASSRAGQPQH
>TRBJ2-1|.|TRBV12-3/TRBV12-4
ASTPRSYNEQF
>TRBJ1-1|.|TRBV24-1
ATSDSGTRAF
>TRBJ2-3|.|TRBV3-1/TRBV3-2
ASSQDPRFPSTDTQY
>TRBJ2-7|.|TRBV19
ASSDILAGGPHEQY
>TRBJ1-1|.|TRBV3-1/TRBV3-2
ASSQEGGGNTEAF
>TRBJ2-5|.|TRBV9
ASSGSGTRYQETQY
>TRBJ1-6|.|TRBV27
ASSIRGQYNSPLH
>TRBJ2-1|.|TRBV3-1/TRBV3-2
ASSPRGILSYNEQF
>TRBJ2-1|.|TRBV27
ASSLGSSYNEQF
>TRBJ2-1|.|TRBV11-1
ASSKTGTSGNNEQF
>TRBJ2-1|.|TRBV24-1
ATRMGGGYEQF